This entry concerns a single T cell receptor (beta chain). No antigen is known for it. The data belong to a study of T cells in Graves' hyperthyroidism and ophthalmopathy. General study findings and limits: Before onset, by a median of around six months, the model predicted ophthalmopathy.

RNA transcripts yielded amplified TCR beta CDR3 regions. First-round RT-PCR of the TCR CDR3 relied on the HTBI primer set. TCRdb re-analysed the multiplex PCR reads in MiXCR, keeping a single row per CDR3 protein. This sample yields roughly 740,000 distinct CDR3 sequences, of which about 16% are seen a single time; under 8.5% belongs to the top ten. Across 18 months, stable Graves' hyperthyroidism was marked by no progression to ophthalmopathy. The CDR3 has 12 residues. Germline V gives CDR1 DFQATT, CDR2 SNEGSKA (reference sequence). The TCR was taken from a young man with Graves' hyperthyroidism. The chain combines TRBV20-1 with TRBJ2-7, with 7 nucleotides matching TRBD2. The material sequenced was blood. CDR3 loop: CSHSGLNYEQYF. The CDR3 nucleotides are TGCAGCCACTCGGGACTAAACTACGAGCAGTACTTC.